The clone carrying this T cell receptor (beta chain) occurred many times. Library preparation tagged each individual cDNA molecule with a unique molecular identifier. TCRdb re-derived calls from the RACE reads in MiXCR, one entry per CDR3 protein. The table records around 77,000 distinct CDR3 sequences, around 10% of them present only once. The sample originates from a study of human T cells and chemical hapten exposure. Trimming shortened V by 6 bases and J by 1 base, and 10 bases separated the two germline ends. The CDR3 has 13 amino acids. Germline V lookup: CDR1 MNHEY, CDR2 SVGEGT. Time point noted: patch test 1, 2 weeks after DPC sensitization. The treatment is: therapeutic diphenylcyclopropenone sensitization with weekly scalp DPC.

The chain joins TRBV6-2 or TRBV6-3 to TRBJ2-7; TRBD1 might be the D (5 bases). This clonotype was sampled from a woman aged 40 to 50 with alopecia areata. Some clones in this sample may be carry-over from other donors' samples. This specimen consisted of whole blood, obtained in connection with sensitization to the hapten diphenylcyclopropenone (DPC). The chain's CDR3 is CASSSGISYEQYF. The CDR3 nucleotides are TGTGCCAGCAGCTCAGGGATTTCCTACGAGCAGTACTTC.